This TCR beta chain emerged from a study of low-dose radiotherapy and immunotherapy resistance in tumors. Germline CDR1 is SEHNR and CDR2 is FQNEAQ (reference sequence). The CDR3 has 14 amino acids. Trimming took 5 bases from V and 4 from J; bases not matched to a gene: 6. Time point noted: before trial treatment. cDNA synthesis used a TRAV/TRBV-specific primer set for both chains. TCRs were amplified for roughly 20 PCR cycles with a constant-region primer and V-primer adapter. Via MiXCR, TCRdb re-called the reads, giving one row per CDR3 protein. The sample contains about 64,000 distinct CDR3 sequences, approximately 25% of which appear only once. This clonotype was seen ten or more times.

The TCR sequence derives from a male donor with rectosigmoid adenocarcinoma. The sample was PBMCs, taken before treatment. The chain joins TRBV7-9 to TRBJ2-5; 8 bases match TRBD2. The CDR3 nucleotides read TGTGCCAGCAGCCGGGGGGGCCAGCGAGAGACCCAGTACTTC. Amino acid sequence: CASSRGGQRETQYF. The complete variable domain, with remaining parts taken from reference TRBV7-9 and TRBJ2-5, reads DTGVSQNPRHKITKRGQNVTFRCDPISEHNRLYWYRQTLGQGPEFLTYFQNEAQLEKSRLLSDRFSAERPKGSFSTLEIQRTEQGDSAMYLCASSRGGQRETQYFGPGTRLLVL.